The 17 T cell receptor beta chains below come from one sample, sequenced in a study of synovial regulatory T cells in juvenile arthritis. Method: immunoSEQ multiplex PCR; TCRdb's copy keeps in-frame clones and lacks some. This sample's table has some 6,000 clones. Sequencing was done on a sample of Treg cells from blood. Specified subset: remaining (HLA-DR-negative) circulating blood Treg cells. The receptors here all came from a donor younger than 35 with juvenile idiopathic arthritis.

The chain combines TRBV5-6 with TRBJ1-1; TCRdb designates TRBD1, a call that cannot be tested without DNA. Germline V gene lookup returns CDR1 SGHDT and CDR2 YYEEEE. CDR3 length equals 14 residues. No DNA is recorded. The CDR3 sequence is CASTPTDRDTEAFF.

This rearrangement joins TRBV18 to TRBJ1-1; the D call of TRBD1 rests on TCRdb alone, since no DNA is present to check it. This CDR3 has 13 residues. A DNA sequence was not provided. The germline CDR1 and CDR2 sequences are KGHSH and LQKENI. The CDR3 spells CASSVDRNTEAFF.

The chain employs TRBV5-6 and TRBJ2-5; no DNA is available, so the TRBD2 call from TCRdb remains unchecked. This CDR3 is 14 amino acids long. DNA was not recorded. In germline, CDR1 is SGHDT, CDR2 YYEEEE. This CDR3 reads CASSRLAVKETQYF.

J is TRBJ2-4 and V is TRBV19; checking the TCRdb D call of TRBD2 is not possible without DNA. The CDR3 has 13 amino acids. The protein alone is recorded here. Germline CDR1 and CDR2: LNHDA and SQIVND (reference sequence). This CDR3 is CASSILGGDIQYF.

This chain joins TRBV4-3 and TRBJ1-2; TCRdb picks TRBD1, but there is no DNA to check that call. The CDR3 contains 14 residues. The DNA is not on file. The V gene's germline CDR1 is LGHNA and CDR2 YSLEER. This chain's CDR3 is CASSQEGVRGLETF.

V gene TRBV5-4 combines with J gene TRBJ1-1; the D gene TCRdb calls, TRBD1, cannot be checked with no DNA. This CDR3 spans 14 amino acids. The record lacks a DNA sequence. Germline assignment: CDR1 SGHNT and CDR2 YYREEE (reference sequence). The CDR3 is CASSGGQLHTEAFF.

J is TRBJ2-1 and V is TRBV13; TCRdb calls TRBD2, which cannot be checked without DNA. The CDR3 loop spans 17 amino acids. No DNA appears here. The germline CDR1 and CDR2 sequences are PRHDT and FYEKMQ (reference sequence). The CDR3 loop is CASSFSLWGASYNEQFF.

This chain links TRBV6-5 with TRBJ1-2. Germline V gives CDR1 MNHEY, CDR2 SVGAGI. The CDR3 is 13 amino acids. DNA for this receptor is not on file. CDR3 loop: CASSLSLNYGYTF.

The chain carries TRBV6-1 and TRBJ2-4; as DNA is missing, the TRBD2 call by TCRdb cannot be tested. Per germline, CDR1 MNHNS and CDR2 SASEGT. The CDR3 extends over 14 amino acids. No DNA appears here. This CDR3 reads CASSYSGAKNIQYF.

V and J are TRBV5-4 and TRBJ1-1; TCRdb names TRBD1, which stays unverified in the absence of DNA. Germline V gives CDR1 SGHNT, CDR2 YYREEE (reference sequence). The CDR3 totals 14 residues. There is no recorded DNA. CDR3 region: CASSLRGPDTEAFF.

The rearrangement joins TRBV2 to TRBJ2-7; the TCRdb D gene call, TRBD1, has no DNA to confirm it. Germline V gene sequence: CDR1 SNHLY, CDR2 FYNNEI. This CDR3 region has 15 residues. The coding DNA is unavailable. The CDR3: CASSPGQGPSYEQYF.

The CDR3 spells CASSPWTGLLTGELFF. This chain uses TRBV19 with TRBJ2-2; TCRdb's D gene call, TRBD1, goes unchecked for lack of DNA. In germline, CDR1 is LNHDA, CDR2 SQIVND (reference sequence). This CDR3 contains 16 residues. No DNA is given.

The chain recombines TRBV18 with TRBJ2-7; TCRdb gives TRBD2 as the D gene, but with no DNA this cannot be confirmed. Per germline, CDR1 KGHSH and CDR2 LQKENI. CDR3 length equals 15 residues. No DNA appears here. CDR3 in amino acids: CASSPAAGGPHEQYF.

The rearrangement joins TRBV7-8 to TRBJ2-1; TCRdb lists TRBD2, though no DNA is available to test this call. The CDR3 loop spans 16 amino acids. The protein alone is recorded here. Germline V gene lookup returns CDR1 SGHVS and CDR2 FQNEAQ. CDR3 sequence reads: CASSLVVSGRAFGQFF. The full variable domain, with the rest looked up from reference TRBV7-8 and TRBJ2-1, is GAGVSQSPRYKVAKRGQDVALRCDPISGHVSLFWYQQALGQGPEFLTYFQNEAQLDKSGLPSDRFFAERPEGSVSTLKIQRTQQEDSAVYLCASSLVVSGRAFGQFFGPGTRLTVL.

The chain carries TRBV5-1 and TRBJ1-3; TCRdb's D call of TRBD1 is untestable without DNA. CDR1 and CDR2 from the germline V gene are SGHRS and YFSETQ. The CDR3 extends over 13 amino acids. No DNA sequence is on record. The CDR3 sequence is CASRQGIENTIYF.

CDR3 sequence: CASSPAFQGLETQYF. The genes are TRBV2 and TRBJ2-5; the TRBD1 assignment by TCRdb is unverifiable without DNA. Germline CDR1 and CDR2: SNHLY and FYNNEI. The CDR3 contains 15 residues. Nucleotide data are not available.

The rearrangement uses TRBV5-1 and TRBJ2-3; TCRdb outputs TRBD2, but without DNA this stays unchecked. The CDR3 covers 17 residues. The nucleotide record is missing. The V gene's germline CDR1 is SGHRS and CDR2 YFSETQ. CDR3 protein: CASSSVPFRTSTDTQYF.